A single sample gave rise to the 11 T cell receptor delta chains below, sequenced in a study of Vδ1+ human thymocytes. General study findings and limits: Highly polyclonal TRG and TRD repertoires with Gaussian CDR3 length distributions appeared in thymus.

Sequences come from RNA converted to cDNA by reverse transcription. Pooled V-gene forward primers with one constant-region reverse primer generated the CDR3 amplicons by multiplex PCR. TCRdb re-identified clones in the multiplex PCR reads via CATT. The sample has about 55,000 delta-chain clones; approximately 16% are singletons. No antigen has been identified for these receptors. Sequences were obtained from Vdelta1+ gamma-delta thymocytes from the thymus. The subset here: FACS-sorted CD3+ TCRalphabeta- TCRVdelta1+ TCRVdelta2- thymocytes. These receptors all come from a boy under two years old who had congenital heart surgery.

This sequence joins TRDV1 and TRDJ1; D remains unclear. Trimming cost V 0 bases and J 5 bases, with 19 bases left between them. Germline values: CDR1 TSWWSYY, CDR2 QGS. The CDR3 sequence is 17 residues long. CDR3 in amino acids: CALGELTIRRTTDKLIF. The CDR3 region has the DNA TGTGCTCTTGGGGAACTAACGATAAGGCGCACGACGGATAAACTCATCTTT.

This chain connects TRDV1 to TRDJ1; D tentatively reads TRDD2 or TRDD3 (7 bases each). Between the trimmed V and J ends, which lost 3 bases and 0 bases, there was a span of 23 bases. CDR1 and CDR2 (germline): TSWWSYY, QGS. CDR3 size: 19 residues. The CDR3 region has the DNA TGTGCTCTTGGGGATACATTCCTACCTGGGGGTAACTACACCGATAAACTCATCTTT. It specifies CALGDTFLPGGNYTDKLIF.

This clone was counted between two and nine times. The chain recombines TRDV1 with TRDJ1, with TRDD3 matching 9 bases. V was pared by 9 bases and J by 0 bases, with 11 bases of the junction left unmatched. Per germline, CDR1 TSWWSYY and CDR2 QGS. This CDR3 comprises 16 residues. As DNA, the CDR3 is TGTGCTCTCCCCTACGGGGGGATACAGTACACCGATAAACTCATCTTT. Translating gives CALPYGGIQYTDKLIF.

V usage is TRDV1 and J usage is TRDJ1; 13 bases line up with TRDD3. The germline gives CDR1 TSWWSYY, CDR2 QGS. The trim removed 1 base at V and 2 bases at J, leaving 13 bases unmatched. The CDR3 runs 20 residues. The CDR3: CALGEPSPSYWGIRTDKLIF. The CDR3 region has the DNA TGTGCTCTTGGGGAACCCTCACCCTCTTACTGGGGGATACGAACCGATAAACTCATCTTT.

The sample holds a few counts of this clone. The V gene is TRDV1, the J gene TRDJ1; the D gene is possibly TRDD3 (5 bases). Germline V lookup: CDR1 TSWWSYY, CDR2 QGS. The V gene lost 1 base and the J gene lost 0 bases, with 15 bases spanning the gap. The CDR3 totals 17 residues. Here the CDR3 DNA reads TGTGCTCTTGGGGAACGGGGGGTTTCTAAGTACACCGATAAACTCATCTTT. It translates to CALGERGVSKYTDKLIF.

The genes are TRDV1 and TRDJ1; 9 nucleotides line up with TRDD3. The germline V gene encodes CDR1 TSWWSYY and CDR2 QGS. This CDR3 is 19 amino acids long. The J segment lost 0 bases and the V segment lost 5 bases, leaving 16 bases of the junction unmatched. This CDR3 is CALGTTSPWGITNTDKLIF. The CDR3, as DNA: TGTGCTCTTGGGACTACCTCCCCTTGGGGGATAACGAACACCGATAAACTCATCTTT.

This clone was picked up a small number of times. The chain uses TRDV1 and TRDJ1; 9 bases match TRDD3. The CDR3 is 19 amino acids. The V and J ends lost 3 bases and 7 bases, in that order; junction bases with no gene match: 21. Germline CDR1 TSWWSYY, CDR2 QGS. The CDR3 coding sequence is TGTGCTCTTGGGGAGTACAAATTCCTACGGGGATACGAGGGGGTTAAACTCATCTTT. Amino acids: CALGEYKFLRGYEGVKLIF.

This clone was picked up a small number of times. The chain couples TRDV1 to TRDJ1; 8 bases map to TRDD2. The CDR3 loop spans 21 amino acids. After removal of 0 bases from V and 0 bases from J, the junction contained 18 bases not matched to a gene. Germline V CDR1 and CDR2: TSWWSYY, QGS. The DNA for the CDR3 is TGTGCTCTTGGGGAACTAAGGCTTCCTACTGATTGCTGGACATACACCGATAAACTCATCTTT. Protein: CALGELRLPTDCWTYTDKLIF.

This clone was detected only a few times. The genes are TRDV1 and TRDJ1; 10 bases are a match to TRDD3. The length of the CDR3 is 18 residues. V lost 4 bases to trimming and J lost 7 bases; unmatched junction nucleotides: 18. The germline V gene encodes CDR1 TSWWSYY and CDR2 QGS. The CDR3 region has the DNA TGTGCTCTTGGGGTGGCCGCTCTGGGGGATATAGCGTGGAGTAAACTCATCTTT. Protein sequence: CALGVAALGDIAWSKLIF.

The V gene is TRDV1, the J gene TRDJ1, with 7 positions matching TRDD3. Germline V CDR1 and CDR2: TSWWSYY, QGS. Trimming at V came to 0 bases and at J to 1 base, leaving 20 bases not matched to a gene. The CDR3 has 21 residues. CDR3 sequence (DNA): TGTGCTCTTGGGGAACTGTCTCCTAGGAGTACTGGGGATCCTTCCACCGATAAACTCATCTTT. Amino acids: CALGELSPRSTGDPSTDKLIF.

The table lists this clone with a few counts. This sequence joins TRDV1 and TRDJ2; perhaps TRDD3 as D (5 bases). The germline V and J ends were trimmed by 0 bases and 0 bases, with 17 bases remaining between them. The CDR3 has 19 amino acids. Germline V gene lookup returns CDR1 TSWWSYY and CDR2 QGS. CDR3 DNA sequence: TGTGCTCTTGGGGAACTTAGGCTCTCGGGGGTTGCTTTGACAGCACAACTCTTCTTT. This translates into CALGELRLSGVALTAQLFF.